Detailed here is one T cell receptor beta chain. This entry is derived from a study of cytomegalovirus exposure and HLA in healthy donors. A multiplex PCR was run with 60 Vbeta primers and 13 Jbeta primers. Repertoires were generated with immunoSEQ multiplex PCR, while TCRdb's copy carries only in-frame clones and drops some. Among approximately 70,000 clones listed, about 70% were seen once. This sequence originates from a man aged 40-49 years in good health and CMV-seropositive. Sequencing was done on a sample of PBMCs.

CDR3 region: CASSDRGNYGYTF. As DNA, the CDR3 is TGTGCCAGCAGTGATAGGGGAAACTATGGCTACACCTTC. The V call is TRBV2, the J call TRBJ1-2; D perhaps matches TRBD1 (5 bases). This CDR3 is 13 amino acids long. V dropped 3 bases and J dropped 2 bases, with 7 bases sitting between them. The germline V gene has CDR1 SNHLY and CDR2 FYNNEI.